The source of this T cell receptor (beta chain) is a study of OX40 agonist ivuxolimab in advanced cancers. In regard to this clone: The antigen is unknown.

Overall study findings and caveats: Partial responders treated at 0.1-3.0 mg/kg exhibited clonal expansion among the lowest measured. Average numbers of expanded clones were greater in CD8+ T cells than in CD4+.

TCRdb's copy holds only in-frame clones and misses some; the assay was immunoSEQ multiplex PCR. The table lists over 80,000 clones, roughly 86% of them singletons, with about 4% in the top ten. The sequenced sample was CD4+ or CD8+ T cells sorted from blood, obtained in a trial of the OX40 agonist ivuxolimab. The sequence derives from an adult with an advanced solid tumor such as melanoma, head and neck, liver or kidney cancer.

The CDR3: CAWSPGLAGDNEQYF. CDR3 DNA sequence: TGTGCCTGGAGTCCGGGACTAGCGGGAGATAACGAGCAGTACTTC. This chain joins TRBV30 and TRBJ2-7, with TRBD2 matching 14 bases. Trimming removed 2 bases from V and 5 bases from J; junction bases left unmatched: 5. Germline CDR1 GTSNPN, CDR2 SVGIG (reference sequence). CDR3 length: 15 amino acids.